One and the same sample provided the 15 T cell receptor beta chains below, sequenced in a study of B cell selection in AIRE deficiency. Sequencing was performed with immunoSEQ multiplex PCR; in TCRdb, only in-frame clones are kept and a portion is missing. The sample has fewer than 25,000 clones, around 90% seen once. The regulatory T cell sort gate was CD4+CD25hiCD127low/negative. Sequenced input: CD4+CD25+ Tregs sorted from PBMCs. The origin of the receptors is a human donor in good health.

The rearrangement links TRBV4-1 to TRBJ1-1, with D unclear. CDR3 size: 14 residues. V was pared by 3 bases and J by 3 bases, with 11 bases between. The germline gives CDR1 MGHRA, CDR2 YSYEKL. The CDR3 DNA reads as TGCGCCAGCAGCCATACTGGGTGGGACACTGAAGCTTTCTTT. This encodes CASSHTGWDTEAFF.

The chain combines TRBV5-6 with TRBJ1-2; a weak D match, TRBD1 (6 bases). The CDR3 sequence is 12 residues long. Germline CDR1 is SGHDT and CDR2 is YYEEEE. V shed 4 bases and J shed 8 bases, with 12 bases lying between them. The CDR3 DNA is TGTGCCAGCAGCCCCGGACAGCTCGGCTACACCTTC. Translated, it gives CASSPGQLGYTF.

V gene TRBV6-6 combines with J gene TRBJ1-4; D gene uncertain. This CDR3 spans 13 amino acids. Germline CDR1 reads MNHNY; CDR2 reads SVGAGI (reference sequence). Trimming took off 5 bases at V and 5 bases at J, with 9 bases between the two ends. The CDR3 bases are TGTGCCAGCAGTACCCCCCCCAATGAAAAACTGTTTTTT. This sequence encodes CASSTPPNEKLFF.

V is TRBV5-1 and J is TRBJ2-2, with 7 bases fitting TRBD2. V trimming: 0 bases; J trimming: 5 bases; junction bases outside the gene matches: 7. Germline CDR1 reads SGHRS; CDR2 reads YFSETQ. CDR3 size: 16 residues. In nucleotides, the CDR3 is TGCGCCAGCAGCTTGGCTGTAGCGGGCCCGACCGGGGAGCTGTTTTTT. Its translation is CASSLAVAGPTGELFF.

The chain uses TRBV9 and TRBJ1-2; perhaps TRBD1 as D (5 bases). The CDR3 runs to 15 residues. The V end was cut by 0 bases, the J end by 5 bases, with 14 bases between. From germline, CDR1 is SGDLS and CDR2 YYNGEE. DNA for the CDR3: TGTGCCAGCAGCGTAGTTCCGGGGGTAGAGTATGGCTACACCTTC. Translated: CASSVVPGVEYGYTF.

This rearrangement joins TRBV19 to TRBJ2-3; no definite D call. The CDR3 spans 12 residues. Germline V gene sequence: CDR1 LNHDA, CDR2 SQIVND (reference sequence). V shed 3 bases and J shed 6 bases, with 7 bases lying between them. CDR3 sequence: CASSIKGDTQYF. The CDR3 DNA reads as TGTGCCAGTAGTATTAAAGGTGATACGCAGTATTTT.

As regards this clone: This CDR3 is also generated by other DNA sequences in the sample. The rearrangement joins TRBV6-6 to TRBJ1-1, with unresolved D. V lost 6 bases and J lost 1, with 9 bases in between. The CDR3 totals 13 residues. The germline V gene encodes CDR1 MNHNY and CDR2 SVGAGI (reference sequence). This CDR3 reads CASSPRTNTEAFF. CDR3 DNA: TGTGCCAGCAGCCCCAGGACGAACACTGAAGCTTTCTTT.

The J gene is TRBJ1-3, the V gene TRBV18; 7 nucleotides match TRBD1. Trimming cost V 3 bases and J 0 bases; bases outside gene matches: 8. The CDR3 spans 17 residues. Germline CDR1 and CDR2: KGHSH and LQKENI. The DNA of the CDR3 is TGTGCCAGCTCACCTTTTCCGGGGACAGTCTCTGGAAACACCATATATTTT. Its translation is CASSPFPGTVSGNTIYF.

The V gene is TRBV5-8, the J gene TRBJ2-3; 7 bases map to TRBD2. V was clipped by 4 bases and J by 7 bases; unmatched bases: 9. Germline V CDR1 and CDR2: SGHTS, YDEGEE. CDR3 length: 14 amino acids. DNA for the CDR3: TGTGCCAGCAGCGGGGGGGTTCTGAGGTATACGCAGTATTTT. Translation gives CASSGGVLRYTQYF.

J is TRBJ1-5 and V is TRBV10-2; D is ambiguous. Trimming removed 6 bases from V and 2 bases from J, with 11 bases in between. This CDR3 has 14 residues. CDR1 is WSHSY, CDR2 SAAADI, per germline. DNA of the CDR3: TGCGCCAGCAGAGGAGGGTTCGGCAATCAGCCCCAGCATTTT. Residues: CASRGGFGNQPQHF.

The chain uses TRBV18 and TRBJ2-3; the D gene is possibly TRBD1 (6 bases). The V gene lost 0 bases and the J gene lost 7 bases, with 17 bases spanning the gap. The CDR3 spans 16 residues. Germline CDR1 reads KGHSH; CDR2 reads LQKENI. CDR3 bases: TGTGCCAGCTCACCACCGGGGGCAGGGAACTCTTATACGCAGTATTTT. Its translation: CASSPPGAGNSYTQYF.

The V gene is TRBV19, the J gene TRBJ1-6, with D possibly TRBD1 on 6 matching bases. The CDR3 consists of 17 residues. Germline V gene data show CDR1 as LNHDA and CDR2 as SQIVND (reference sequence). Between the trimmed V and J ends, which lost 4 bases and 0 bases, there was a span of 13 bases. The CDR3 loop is CASSSNGGRSYNSPLHF. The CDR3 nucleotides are TGTGCCAGTAGTAGTAATGGGGGCCGCTCCTATAATTCACCCCTCCACTTT. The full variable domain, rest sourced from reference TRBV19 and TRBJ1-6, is DGGITQSPKYLFRKEGQNVTLSCEQNLNHDAMYWYRQDPGQGLRLIYYSQIVNDFQKGDIAEGYSVSREKKESFPLTVTSAQKNPTAFYLCASSSNGGRSYNSPLHFGNGTRLTVT.

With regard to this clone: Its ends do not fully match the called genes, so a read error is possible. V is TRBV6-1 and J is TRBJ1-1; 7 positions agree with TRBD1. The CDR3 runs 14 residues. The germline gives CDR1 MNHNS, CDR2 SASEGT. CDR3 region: CASREGQVVVEAFF. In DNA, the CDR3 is TGTGCCAGCAGGGAAGGACAGGTCGTTGTCGAAGCTTTCTTT.

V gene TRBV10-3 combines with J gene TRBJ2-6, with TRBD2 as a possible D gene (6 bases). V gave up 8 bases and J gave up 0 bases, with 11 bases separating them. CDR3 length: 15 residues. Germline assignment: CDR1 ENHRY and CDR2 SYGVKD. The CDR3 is CAIGDSSSGANVLTF. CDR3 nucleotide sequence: TGTGCCATCGGGGACTCTAGCTCTGGGGCCAACGTCCTGACTTTC.

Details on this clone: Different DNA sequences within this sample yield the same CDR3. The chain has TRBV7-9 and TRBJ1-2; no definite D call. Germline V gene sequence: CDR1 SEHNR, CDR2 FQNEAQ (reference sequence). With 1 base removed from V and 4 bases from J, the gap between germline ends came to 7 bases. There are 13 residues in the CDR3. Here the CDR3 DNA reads TGTGCCAGCAGCTTAGAGGGTGGCTATGGCTACACCTTC. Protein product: CASSLEGGYGYTF.